This section outlines one T cell receptor beta chain sequence together with its context. Terminally differentiated effector memory CD45RA+ cells were excluded from the naive CD8 cells, which were CD45RO-negative and positively selected for CCR7. Recent acute infections and vaccinations were absent in the healthy HIV-negative adult donors. Adult Caucasians living in Nashville, Tennessee made up all of the donors. The sample comes from a study of shared clonotypes between healthy human individuals. The CDR3 has 15 amino acids. V was clipped by 6 bases and J by 4 bases; unmatched bases: 6. Germline CDR1 and CDR2: MNHNS and SASEGT. Samples underwent the assay at deep level. The repertoire was sequenced with immunoSEQ multiplex PCR; TCRdb's copy has only in-frame clones and lacks some. This repertoire shows about 2,200,000 clones, more than 85% found once; its top ten account for around 1.7%.

This sequence was found in a man younger than 35 in good health. Some clones in this sample may be carry-over from other donors' samples. The chain couples TRBV6-1 to TRBJ2-1; 10 positions agree with TRBD1. The sample consisted of naive CD8+ T cells from PBMCs. CDR3 in amino acids: CASSPDRGRYNEQFF. In nucleotides, the CDR3 is TGTGCCAGCAGCCCCGACAGGGGGCGTTACAATGAGCAGTTCTTC.